The next 32 T cell receptor beta chains were all read from a single sample in a study of cytomegalovirus exposure and HLA in healthy donors. PCR used 60 Vbeta primers and 13 Jbeta primers. Using immunoSEQ multiplex PCR, the repertoire was profiled, and TCRdb retains in-frame clones only, with some absent. In the table there are roughly 100,000 clones, roughly 74% of which are singletons. The sequenced sample was PBMCs. The receptors come from a woman in her thirties or forties in good health and CMV-seronegative.

The rearrangement uses TRBV2 and TRBJ2-2; TRBD1 agrees at 9 bases. Germline CDR1 and CDR2: SNHLY and FYNNEI. The CDR3 is 17 residues long. J was trimmed by 3 bases and V by 7 bases; bases with no gene match: 12. CDR3 nucleotides: TGTGCCAGCAATCCTCCACGGACAGGGGTGTACACCGGGGAGCTGTTTTTT. Translated, it gives CASNPPRTGVYTGELFF.

This clone was seen a few times. This CDR3 is CASSVRGQGQTQYF. The DNA of the CDR3 is TGTGCCAGCAGTGTTAGGGGGCAGGGCCAGACCCAGTACTTC. The V and J genes are TRBV2 and TRBJ2-5; 7 bases are a match to TRBD1. The germline gives CDR1 SNHLY, CDR2 FYNNEI. The CDR3 is 14 amino acids. V dropped 4 bases and J dropped 6; count of bases not matched to a gene: 8.

V gene TRBV7-6 combines with J gene TRBJ1-2; D may be TRBD1 (5 bases). Germline CDR1 and CDR2: SGHVS and FNYEAQ. The CDR3 consists of 13 residues. V shed 6 bases and J shed 7 bases, with 15 bases lying between them. The CDR3 nucleotides are TGTGCCAGCAGTTCCACGGGGGGGGGTGGCTACACCTTC. It translates to CASSSTGGGGYTF.

CDR3 protein: CASSHGQGGGELFF. DNA for the CDR3: TGTGCCAGCTCACACGGACAGGGCGGCGGGGAGCTGTTTTTT. The chain joins TRBV18 to TRBJ2-2; 8 nucleotides align to TRBD1. The CDR3 runs 14 residues. CDR1 is KGHSH, CDR2 LQKENI, per germline. With V trimmed by 4 bases and J by 7 bases, 5 bases remained unmatched.

The chain links TRBV6-5 to TRBJ1-2, with D maybe TRBD1 (6 bases). Trimming shortened V by 6 bases and J by 4 bases, and 12 bases separated the two germline ends. Germline-derived CDR1 and CDR2 are MNHEY and SVGAGI. CDR3 size: 13 residues. The CDR3 bases are TGTGCCAGCAGCCATGACAGGTTCTATGGCTACACCTTC. Residues: CASSHDRFYGYTF.

The CDR3, as DNA: TGTGCCAGCAGTTTTAGGACAGCCTTCGCTTCACCCCTCCACTTT. Its translation is CASSFRTAFASPLHF. V is TRBV27 and J is TRBJ1-6, with D perhaps TRBD1 (6 bases). Trimming removed 3 bases from V and 9 bases from J, with 15 bases in between. Germline V gene data show CDR1 as MNHEY and CDR2 as SMNVEV (reference sequence). There are 15 residues in the CDR3.

V and J are TRBV27 and TRBJ2-5, with 8 bases that match TRBD1. Per germline, CDR1 MNHEY and CDR2 SMNVEV (reference sequence). There are 14 residues in the CDR3. J lost 5 bases, V lost 3 bases, and 5 bases had no gene match. In DNA, the CDR3 is TGTGCCAGCAGTTTGACAGGGGAGATGGAGACCCAGTACTTC. Translation gives CASSLTGEMETQYF.

This rearrangement joins TRBV2 to TRBJ2-5; TRBD1 matches at 10 bases. V trimming: 6 bases; J trimming: 6 bases; junction bases outside the gene matches: 7. Germline assignment: CDR1 SNHLY and CDR2 FYNNEI. The CDR3 is 14 residues long. The CDR3 loop is CASSRDRGGQTQYF. The DNA of the CDR3 is TGTGCCAGCAGCAGGGACAGGGGCGGACAGACCCAGTACTTC.

V gene TRBV7-6 combines with J gene TRBJ2-5, with a possible D match to TRBD2 (6 bases). Germline V lookup: CDR1 SGHVS, CDR2 FNYEAQ. The V and J ends lost 5 bases and 2 bases respectively, with 12 bases between them. There are 14 residues in the CDR3. The CDR3 protein is CASSRPGEQETQYF. In DNA form, the CDR3 reads TGTGCCAGCAGCCGACCGGGAGAACAAGAGACCCAGTACTTC.

There are a few counts of this clone. The rearrangement links TRBV29-1 to TRBJ2-2, with D possibly matching TRBD1 (6 bases). Germline lookup yields CDR1 SQVTM and CDR2 ANQGSEA. This CDR3 has 13 amino acids. The ends were cut back, 4 bases at V and 5 bases at J, with 11 bases in the middle. As DNA, the CDR3 is TGCAGCGTTGTGCAGGGGTATACCGGGGAGCTGTTTTTT. Its protein product is CSVVQGYTGELFF.

The chain links TRBV30 to TRBJ2-7; the match to TRBD1 covers 7 bases. This CDR3 spans 12 amino acids. CDR1 is GTSNPN and CDR2 is SVGIG in the germline V gene (reference sequence). V dropped 7 bases and J dropped 7; count of bases not matched to a gene: 10. The CDR3 loop is CASGQGVGEQYF. The CDR3 bases are TGTGCCTCCGGGCAGGGGGTCGGAGAGCAGTACTTC.

A few counts support this clone. This chain joins TRBV18 and TRBJ2-3, with D hard to call. Germline lookup yields CDR1 KGHSH and CDR2 LQKENI. V was pared by 4 bases and J by 6 bases, with 11 bases between. The CDR3 is 13 amino acids. For the CDR3, the DNA is TGTGCCAGCTCACTTGATTTCGGGGATACGCAGTATTTT. Encoded protein: CASSLDFGDTQYF.

The V call is TRBV28, the J call TRBJ2-1, with 11 bases that match TRBD2. This CDR3 has 16 residues. Germline V gene data show CDR1 as MDHEN and CDR2 as SYDVKM. V was pared by 5 bases and J by 3 bases, with 6 bases of the junction left unmatched. The CDR3 DNA is TGTGCCAGCAGTATACTAGCGGGAGTGCTCTACAATGAGCAGTTCTTC. Its translation is CASSILAGVLYNEQFF.

V usage is TRBV11-2 and J usage is TRBJ2-2; 7 positions agree with TRBD2. CDR1 is SGHAT, CDR2 FQNNGV, per germline. The CDR3 is 16 residues long. J was trimmed by 4 bases and V by 5 bases; bases with no gene match: 10. The CDR3 loop is CASSPDPREGTGELFF. The DNA of the CDR3 is TGTGCCAGCAGCCCGGACCCTAGGGAGGGCACCGGGGAGCTGTTTTTT.

The chain is built from TRBV7-9 and TRBJ2-1; 8 nucleotides align to TRBD1. The V segment lost 4 bases and the J segment 3 bases; nucleotides outside the gene matches: 11. Germline CDR1 is SEHNR and CDR2 is FQNEAQ (reference sequence). The CDR3 length is 17 residues. The CDR3 spells CASSSTGEGGVYNEQFF. The DNA for the CDR3 is TGTGCCAGCAGCTCGACAGGGGAAGGCGGAGTCTACAATGAGCAGTTCTTC.

The J gene is TRBJ2-7, the V gene TRBV4-2; 14 bases fit TRBD2. V shed 1 base and J 4 bases; nucleotides not matched to a gene: 9. The germline V gene has CDR1 LGHNA and CDR2 YNFKEQ. CDR3 size: 18 residues. This chain's CDR3 is CASSQAQTSGGVWYEQYF. The CDR3 DNA is TGTGCCAGCAGCCAAGCCCAGACTAGCGGGGGGGTATGGTACGAGCAGTACTTC.

In its sample, this clone was seen once. The genes are TRBV18 and TRBJ2-7; the D gene is possibly TRBD1 (5 bases). Germline V gene sequence: CDR1 KGHSH, CDR2 LQKENI. The CDR3 is made up of 15 amino acids. V dropped 2 bases and J dropped 6 bases, with 17 bases sitting between them. CDR3 coding DNA: TGTGCCAGCTCACCAGTCCGAGACAGCCCTGGCGAGCAGTACTTC. It is translated as CASSPVRDSPGEQYF. Full variable domain (remainder filled in from reference TRBV18 and TRBJ2-7): NAGVMQNPRHLVRRRGQEARLRCSPMKGHSHVYWYRQLPEEGLKFMVYLQKENIIDESGMPKERFSAEFPKEGPSILRIQQVVRGDSAAYFCASSPVRDSPGEQYFGPGTRLTVT.

J is TRBJ1-4 and V is TRBV16; D remains ambiguous. The CDR3 is 15 residues long. Trimming cost V 1 base and J 7 bases, with 13 bases left between them. Germline V gene lookup returns CDR1 KGHSY and CDR2 FQNENV. The CDR3 sequence: CASSQYLGRSEKLFF. For the CDR3, the DNA is TGTGCCAGCAGCCAATACTTAGGGAGGAGTGAAAAACTGTTTTTT.

J is TRBJ2-7 and V is TRBV9, with 8 bases aligning to TRBD2. CDR3 size: 15 residues. CDR1 is SGDLS, CDR2 YYNGEE, per germline. Germline trimming cut 4 bases from V and 4 bases from J; bases unmatched to any gene: 10. The CDR3 region has the DNA TGTGCCAGCAGCCCAGGTGGTAGCGGGACATACGAGCAGTACTTC. Translating gives CASSPGGSGTYEQYF. Variable domain in full (rest from reference TRBV9 and TRBJ2-7): DSGVTQTPKHLITATGQRVTLRCSPRSGDLSVYWYQQSLDQGLQFLIQYYNGEERAKGNILERFSAQQFPDLHSELNLSSLELGDSALYFCASSPGGSGTYEQYFGPGTRLTVT.

The V gene is TRBV28, the J gene TRBJ1-2; TRBD1 aligns across 12 bases. The CDR3 loop spans 16 amino acids. The V segment lost 4 bases and the J segment 8 bases; nucleotides outside the gene matches: 11. Germline CDR1 MDHEN, CDR2 SYDVKM. The CDR3 reads CASSSPPGQGAEGYTF. In DNA, the CDR3 is TGTGCCAGCAGTTCCCCCCCGGGACAGGGGGCGGAAGGCTACACCTTC.

The chain uses TRBV6-5 and TRBJ2-7; a possible D gene is TRBD1 (6 bases). In germline, CDR1 is MNHEY, CDR2 SVGAGI. V shed 6 bases and J shed 6 bases, with 9 bases lying between them. The CDR3 loop spans 11 amino acids. The CDR3: CASSVGAEQYF. CDR3 sequence (DNA): TGTGCCAGCAGCGTGGGGGCCGAGCAGTACTTC.

This rearrangement joins TRBV9 to TRBJ2-3, with D tentatively TRBD1 (6 bases). Germline V gene lookup returns CDR1 SGDLS and CDR2 YYNGEE. The CDR3 loop spans 15 amino acids. The germline V and J ends were trimmed by 0 bases and 5 bases, with 13 bases remaining between them. CDR3: CASSVVHREGDTQYF. CDR3 sequence (DNA): TGTGCCAGCAGCGTAGTACACAGGGAAGGAGATACGCAGTATTTT.

This clone was seen only once. This same CDR3 is encoded by further DNA sequences in the sample. The V gene is TRBV5-1, the J gene TRBJ2-3; D perhaps matches TRBD1 (5 bases). Trimming cost V 0 bases and J 0 bases, with 8 bases left between them. CDR3 length: 15 residues. Germline V CDR1 and CDR2: SGHRS, YFSETQ. In DNA form, the CDR3 reads TGCGCCAGCAGCTTGGGGGGCCGTAGCACAGATACGCAGTATTTT. It codes for CASSLGGRSTDTQYF.

This sequence joins TRBV4-2 and TRBJ2-3, with TRBD2 matching 12 bases. The CDR3 totals 19 residues. Trimming cost V 0 bases and J 0 bases; bases outside gene matches: 7. Germline V CDR1 and CDR2: LGHNA, YNFKEQ. CDR3 nucleotides: TGTGCCAGCAGCCAAGAGCCGGCTAGCGGGGGGGTTAGCACAGATACGCAGTATTTT. Encoded protein: CASSQEPASGGVSTDTQYF.

This chain connects TRBV6-4 to TRBJ2-1, with D possibly being TRBD2 (6 bases). This CDR3 region has 15 residues. V gave up 5 bases and J gave up 3 bases, with 14 bases separating them. Germline lookup yields CDR1 MRHNA and CDR2 SNTAGT. The CDR3 DNA follows: TGTGCCAGCAGTCGGGACTTCTATGGCTACAATGAGCAGTTCTTC. Its protein is CASSRDFYGYNEQFF.

This clone was observed a handful of times. The chain links TRBV6-6 to TRBJ1-2; D gene uncertain. Germline V gene sequence: CDR1 MNHNY, CDR2 SVGAGI (reference sequence). The V and J ends lost 6 bases and 10 bases respectively, with 12 bases between them. The CDR3 length is 11 residues. CDR3 loop: CASSFEEIYTF. The CDR3 region has the DNA TGTGCCAGCAGCTTCGAGGAAATCTACACCTTC.

The sample holds a few counts of this clone. V usage is TRBV18 and J usage is TRBJ2-7, with 8 bases fitting TRBD2. The ends lost 2 bases at V and 6 bases at J; junction bases unmatched: 9. Germline values: CDR1 KGHSH, CDR2 LQKENI. The CDR3 extends over 15 amino acids. The CDR3 is CASSPSGLVEGEQYF. DNA of the CDR3: TGTGCCAGCTCACCATCGGGACTAGTTGAAGGCGAGCAGTACTTC.

This clone was found once. This chain links TRBV19 with TRBJ1-3; 8 bases fit TRBD1. V trimming: 5 bases; J trimming: 0 bases; junction bases outside the gene matches: 6. Germline CDR1 LNHDA, CDR2 SQIVND (reference sequence). CDR3 length: 16 amino acids. CDR3 sequence reads: CASSSRQGSSGNTIYF. CDR3 DNA sequence: TGTGCCAGTAGTTCTCGACAGGGGAGCTCTGGAAACACCATATATTTT.

This clone was seen a handful of times. The chain links TRBV6-6 to TRBJ1-4; TRBD1 aligns across 7 bases. With 7 bases clipped from V and 6 bases from J, the junction kept 2 bases outside the gene matches. CDR3 length equals 12 residues. Germline CDR1 reads MNHNY; CDR2 reads SVGAGI (reference sequence). This CDR3 reads CASTGTDEKLFF. As DNA, the CDR3 is TGTGCCAGCACCGGGACAGATGAAAAACTGTTTTTT.

This clone showed up just a few times. The V call is TRBV6-5, the J call TRBJ1-6; weak D call: TRBD1 (5 bases). The germline V and J ends were trimmed by 7 bases and 1 base, with 11 bases remaining between them. CDR1 and CDR2 (germline): MNHEY, SVGAGI. The CDR3 covers 15 residues. In DNA form, the CDR3 reads TGTGCCAGCACAGACAGCGGGTCCTATAATTCACCCCTCCACTTT. Translating gives CASTDSGSYNSPLHF.

The sample holds a few counts of this clone. The rearrangement joins TRBV30 to TRBJ1-5, with D possibly matching TRBD1 (6 bases). Germline V gene lookup returns CDR1 GTSNPN and CDR2 SVGIG (reference sequence). The CDR3 covers 16 residues. Trimming removed 1 base from V and 3 bases from J, with 16 bases in between. The CDR3 DNA follows: TGTGCCTGGAGTGCAAAAACGACAGGCTTCAATCAGCCCCAGCATTTT. Translated: CAWSAKTTGFNQPQHF.

The chain carries TRBV5-6 and TRBJ2-7; a possible D gene is TRBD1 (5 bases). The CDR3 is made up of 12 amino acids. Germline loops: CDR1 SGHDT, CDR2 YYEEEE. Trimming left V 2 bases short and J 7 bases short, with 10 bases between. This CDR3 reads CASSLQGDEQYF. CDR3 bases: TGTGCCAGCAGCTTACAAGGGGATGAGCAGTACTTC.